These 13 T cell receptor beta chains were sequenced from one sample in a study of cytomegalovirus exposure and HLA in healthy donors. This PCR relied on a set of 60 Vbeta primers and 13 Jbeta primers. Generated by immunoSEQ multiplex PCR, the TCRdb table keeps only in-frame clones and is missing some. Found here are tens of thousands of clones; the top ten clones hold under 20%. Sequenced input: PBMCs. Receptor source: a male donor in good health and CMV-seropositive.

V usage is TRBV4-1 and J usage is TRBJ2-1, with 11 bases fitting TRBD2. In germline, CDR1 is MGHRA, CDR2 YSYEKL. This CDR3 has 15 residues. V dropped 5 bases and J dropped 12; count of bases not matched to a gene: 12. CDR3 in amino acids: CASSSLAGAQRGQFF. CDR3 DNA sequence: TGCGCCAGCAGCTCACTAGCGGGGGCCCAGCGGGGGCAGTTCTTC.

V and J are TRBV29-1 and TRBJ2-1, with a weak D call TRBD1 (7 bases). The germline CDR1 and CDR2 sequences are SQVTM and ANQGSEA. This CDR3 has 12 residues. With 6 bases removed from V and 10 bases from J, the gap between germline ends came to 16 bases. The CDR3 sequence is CSVTGETGEQFF. The CDR3 coding sequence is TGCAGCGTGACGGGGGAGACAGGGGAGCAGTTCTTC.

The J gene is TRBJ2-1, the V gene TRBV27, with no clear D. CDR1 is MNHEY, CDR2 SMNVEV, per germline (reference sequence). The CDR3 has 20 residues. V gave up 0 bases and J gave up 3 bases, with 24 bases separating them. As DNA, the CDR3 is TGTGCCAGCAGTTTATCGTACGACAAACCTTTGCCATTCTTCTACAATGAGCAGTTCTTC. Residues: CASSLSYDKPLPFFYNEQFF.

V and J are TRBV6-5 and TRBJ1-1, with D hard to call. The germline CDR1 and CDR2 sequences are MNHEY and SVGAGI. The CDR3 runs 12 residues. V lost 5 bases and J lost 8, with 12 bases in between. CDR3 sequence reads: CASSPVAGEAFF. The CDR3 DNA follows: TGTGCCAGCAGTCCCGTGGCGGGAGAAGCTTTCTTT.

The chain has TRBV5-6 and TRBJ1-5, with a tentative D call TRBD1 (5 bases). Per germline, CDR1 SGHDT and CDR2 YYEEEE. The CDR3 runs 14 residues. V was trimmed by 4 bases and J by 9 bases, leaving 17 bases between them. CDR3 sequence reads: CASSPGLRNAPQHF. As DNA, the CDR3 is TGTGCCAGCAGCCCGGGACTGAGGAACGCGCCCCAGCATTTT.

The chain's CDR3 is CASSAKQQGMWGDTQYF. CDR3 DNA: TGTGCCAGCAGCGCTAAACAACAGGGGATGTGGGGGGATACGCAGTATTTT. This chain joins TRBV9 and TRBJ2-3, with 7 bases that match TRBD1. This CDR3 has 17 amino acids. Germline CDR1 SGDLS, CDR2 YYNGEE. Germline trimming cut 3 bases from V and 6 bases from J; bases unmatched to any gene: 16.

The chain carries TRBV7-2 and TRBJ2-1; D not certain. The germline CDR1 and CDR2 sequences are SGHTA and FQGNSA. The CDR3 covers 13 residues. V lost 4 bases to trimming and J lost 9 bases, with 13 bases between them. CDR3 in amino acids: CASSSGLPGEQFF. Here the CDR3 DNA reads TGTGCCAGCAGCTCCGGCCTACCGGGTGAGCAGTTCTTC.

V is TRBV5-1 and J is TRBJ2-7; 9 nucleotides match TRBD1. The trim removed 0 bases at V and 7 bases at J, leaving 5 bases unmatched. The germline gives CDR1 SGHRS, CDR2 YFSETQ. The CDR3 loop spans 14 amino acids. The CDR3 nucleotides read TGCGCCAGCAGCTTGGGGGACAGGGATAAAGAGCAGTACTTC. Translating it yields CASSLGDRDKEQYF.

The V and J genes are TRBV30 and TRBJ2-2; 9 bases line up with TRBD1. From germline, CDR1 is GTSNPN and CDR2 SVGIG (reference sequence). The CDR3 has 14 residues. V shed 4 bases, J shed 10 bases, and the junction held 10 bases outside the gene matches. The CDR3 bases are TGTGCCTGGACCTCGGGACAGGGAAGGGCGGAGCTGTTTTTT. Protein product: CAWTSGQGRAELFF.

The rearrangement links TRBV6-5 to TRBJ1-1; tentatively, D is TRBD1 (5 bases). This CDR3 contains 15 residues. The ends were cut back, 8 bases at V and 4 bases at J, with 20 bases in the middle. Germline V gene lookup returns CDR1 MNHEY and CDR2 SVGAGI. CDR3 sequence (DNA): TGTGCCAGCCAGTTACTATCAGGGAGGGCCACTGAAGCTTTCTTT. Translating gives CASQLLSGRATEAFF.

V gene TRBV18 combines with J gene TRBJ2-7, with D possibly being TRBD2 (6 bases). Germline CDR1 is KGHSH and CDR2 is LQKENI. The CDR3 length is 14 residues. V was pared by 3 bases and J by 2 bases, with 11 bases between. The CDR3 DNA follows: TGTGCCAGCTCACCGAGCAGGGAGGCCTACGAGCAGTACTTC. Translating it yields CASSPSREAYEQYF.

V is TRBV13 and J is TRBJ1-2; 7 bases fit TRBD1. After removal of 0 bases from V and 0 bases from J, the junction contained 4 bases not matched to a gene. Germline CDR1 and CDR2: PRHDT and FYEKMQ (reference sequence). There are 16 residues in the CDR3. The CDR3 region has the DNA TGTGCCAGCAGCTTAGGCCAGGGGGTACCTAACTATGGCTACACCTTC. Translated: CASSLGQGVPNYGYTF.

This chain uses TRBV4-1 with TRBJ2-7; a possible D gene is TRBD1 (6 bases). Trimming cost V 2 bases and J 0 bases, with 11 bases left between them. Looked up from germline, CDR1 is MGHRA and CDR2 is YSYEKL. This CDR3 region has 15 residues. The DNA for the CDR3 is TGCGCCAGCAGCCAACAGGGGCTGTCCTCCTACGAGCAGTACTTC. This sequence encodes CASSQQGLSSYEQYF.